This note documents a single T cell receptor (beta chain) sequence. An approximately 10 ml volume of fresh peripheral blood provided the PBMCs. The data are from a study of T cells in Graves' hyperthyroidism and ophthalmopathy. RNA transcripts served as the template for amplifying TCR beta CDR3 regions. A first-round RT-PCR of the TCR CDR3 used the HTBI primer set. TCRdb re-derived calls from the multiplex PCR reads in MiXCR, one entry per CDR3 protein. The table includes approximately 600,000 distinct CDR3 sequences, 20% to 25% detected once. The CDR3 is 21 residues long. Germline trimming cut 1 base from V and 0 bases from J; bases unmatched to any gene: 19. From germline, CDR1 is MNHEY and CDR2 SMNVEV (reference sequence).

The chain links TRBV27 to TRBJ2-3; 7 bases are a match to TRBD2. Sequencing was performed on blood. The sequence came from a man aged 25-40 years with Graves' ophthalmopathy. CDR3 region: CASSLYQNLAEGQGSTDTQYF. CDR3 in DNA: TGTGCCAGCAGTTTATACCAGAATCTAGCGGAGGGGCAAGGGAGCACAGATACGCAGTATTTT.